Listed here are 10 T cell receptor beta chains from one sample, sequenced in a study of blood T cell repertoires in COVID-19. Data came from immunoSEQ multiplex PCR; TCRdb stores just in-frame clones and leaves some out. The sample has fewer than 300,000 clones, 85% to 90% seen once. Source material: peripheral blood. The receptors were sampled from a woman in her forties who had recovered from COVID-19.

V is TRBV10-3 and J is TRBJ1-5; D call uncertain. Germline loops: CDR1 ENHRY, CDR2 SYGVKD. CDR3 size: 14 residues. V dropped 9 bases and J dropped 0 bases, with 12 bases sitting between them. The CDR3 region is CAIGREGSNQPQHF. Written as DNA, the CDR3 is TGTGCCATTGGCCGGGAAGGTAGCAATCAGCCCCAGCATTTT.

This clone was seen only once. This chain connects TRBV13 to TRBJ1-3; no clear D gene. With 5 bases removed from V and 7 bases from J, the gap between germline ends came to 12 bases. The CDR3 extends over 13 amino acids. The V gene's germline CDR1 is PRHDT and CDR2 FYEKMQ (reference sequence). CDR3 protein: CASSPPEGNTIYF. In DNA form, the CDR3 reads TGTGCCAGCAGCCCCCCCGAGGGTAACACCATATATTTT.

This clone was seen at least ten times. This chain uses TRBV12-3 or TRBV12-4 with TRBJ2-7; possibly TRBD1 for D (6 bases). The V end lost 5 bases, the J end lost 2 bases, and 10 bases lay between the germline ends. CDR3 size: 13 residues. In DNA, the CDR3 is TGTGCCAGCAGTGATCGGACAGCCTACGAGCAGTACTTC. It yields the protein CASSDRTAYEQYF.

The rearrangement uses TRBV19 and TRBJ2-5; TRBD2 matches at 14 bases. V lost 4 bases and J lost 2; bases outside the gene matches: 12. This CDR3 spans 19 amino acids. CDR1 LNHDA and CDR2 SQIVND come from the germline V gene (reference sequence). The DNA of the CDR3 is TGTGCCAGTAGTACCGGGGGACTAGCGGGGGCCGGCCGGCAAGAGACCCAGTACTTC. Its protein is CASSTGGLAGAGRQETQYF.

The rearrangement uses TRBV5-1 and TRBJ2-3, with 7 bases identical to TRBD2. This CDR3 spans 14 amino acids. Germline V gives CDR1 SGHRS, CDR2 YFSETQ. With 5 bases clipped from V and 0 bases from J, the junction kept 3 bases outside the gene matches. As DNA, the CDR3 is TGCGCCAGCAGTGGCGGGGGAAGCACAGATACGCAGTATTTT. It specifies CASSGGGSTDTQYF.

CDR3 DNA: TGTGCCAGCAGCTTAGCCAGGCCTCTTAAAGAGACCCAGTACTTC. Its protein is CASSLARPLKETQYF. This sequence joins TRBV7-2 and TRBJ2-5; no firm D call. The ends were cut back, 0 bases at V and 3 bases at J, with 11 bases in the middle. The germline V gene has CDR1 SGHTA and CDR2 FQGNSA. The CDR3 totals 15 residues.

V is TRBV30 and J is TRBJ2-1; a weak D match, TRBD1 (6 bases). The germline V gene has CDR1 GTSNPN and CDR2 SVGIG (reference sequence). Trimming took 3 bases from V and 4 from J, leaving 10 bases between them. The length of the CDR3 is 13 residues. CDR3 DNA sequence: TGTGCCTGGAGGGCAGGGGTTTACAATGAGCAGTTCTTC. Its protein is CAWRAGVYNEQFF.

The gene calls are TRBV5-4 and TRBJ2-5; 7 bases line up with TRBD2. Germline CDR1 SGHNT, CDR2 YYREEE (reference sequence). The CDR3 is made up of 15 amino acids. The V and J ends lost 4 bases and 5 bases, in that order; junction bases with no gene match: 11. This CDR3 reads CASSTLADARETQYF. CDR3 in DNA: TGTGCCAGCAGCACGCTAGCGGACGCCAGGGAGACCCAGTACTTC.

The J gene is TRBJ1-5, the V gene TRBV6-5; 9 bases match TRBD1. CDR1 is MNHEY and CDR2 is SVGAGI in the germline V gene. Trimming cost V 11 bases and J 9 bases; bases outside gene matches: 11. This CDR3 has 13 amino acids. The CDR3 DNA reads TGTGCCTCCCGGGGACAGGGAAGTGCGCCCCAGCATTTT. Protein sequence: CASRGQGSAPQHF.

The V gene is TRBV5-6, the J gene TRBJ1-1; D might be TRBD1 (5 bases). The V and J ends lost 4 bases and 4 bases respectively, with 11 bases between them. Germline V gives CDR1 SGHDT, CDR2 YYEEEE. The CDR3 contains 13 residues. CDR3 DNA: TGTGCCAGCAGCGCGGGGACCCTCACTGAAGCTTTCTTT. Translating gives CASSAGTLTEAFF.